This TCR beta chain was captured by sequencing in a study of blood T cell repertoires in COVID-19. Assay: immunoSEQ multiplex PCR; the TCRdb copy retains only in-frame clones and omits some. In the table there are around 110,000 clones, approximately 80% of which are singletons. This clone showed up just a few times. This CDR3 spans 15 amino acids. Germline loops: CDR1 MNHEY, CDR2 SMNVEV (reference sequence). The trim removed 6 bases at V and 8 bases at J, leaving 8 bases unmatched. This chain uses TRBV27 with TRBJ2-4; 12 bases agree with TRBD2. The source material was peripheral blood. This clonotype was obtained from a man older than 75 with COVID-19, enrolled during active disease. This chain's CDR3 is CASRTTSGSVDIQYF. DNA for the CDR3: TGTGCCAGCAGGACGACTAGCGGGAGTGTAGACATTCAGTACTTC.